Listed below are T cell receptor beta chains from one sample, sequenced in a study of T cells in Graves' hyperthyroidism and ophthalmopathy. MiXCR, run by TCRdb on the multiplex PCR reads, gives a single entry per CDR3 protein. The sample holds under 450,000 distinct CDR3 sequences; about 15% are singletons and the top ten take 13% to 15%. Sequencing was performed on blood. These receptor sequences come from a woman under 30 with Graves' hyperthyroidism. The CDR3 runs from the conserved cysteine through the conserved F or W. A D gene is named only where the DNA matches it firmly. Size values are once, few and many counts, or a class for expanded clones, and some rows have none.

d_call j_call v_call clone_size cdr3_nt cdr3_aa
TRBD1 TRBJ1-2 TRBV6-1 NA TGTGCCAGCAGACAGCACGGGACAGGGACCGGCTACACCTTC CASRQHGTGTGYTF
NA TRBJ2-7 TRBV20-1 many TGCAGTGCTAGTATGAACTACCCGGGAGAGCAGTACTTC CSASMNYPGEQYF
TRBD2 TRBJ2-3 TRBV7-9 few TGTGCCAGCAGCTCCCACCTCCTACTAGCGGGAGAGGGTACGCAGTATTTT CASSSHLLLAGEGTQYF
NA TRBJ1-1 TRBV12-3/TRBV12-4 many TGTGCCAGCATGCGGAACACTGAAGCTTTCTTT CASMRNTEAFF
TRBD1 TRBJ2-5 TRBV2 many TGTGCCAGCAGGGGGGACAGGGGGCAAGAGACCCAGTACTTC CASRGDRGQETQYF
NA TRBJ2-3 TRBV12-3/TRBV12-4 many TGTGCCGCCAGGCCTAGCACAGATACGCAGTATTTT CAARPSTDTQYF
TRBD1 TRBJ1-5 TRBV12-3/TRBV12-4 many TGTGCCAGCAGCCCGGGACAGCCCAATCAGCCCCAGCATTTT CASSPGQPNQPQHF
NA TRBJ2-1 TRBV21-1 NA TGTGCCAGCAGCAGCCCTTATAACCTCCGGGACAGGGGACTAGCGTCCCCCAATGAGCAGTTCTTC CASSSPYNLRDRGLASPNEQFF
TRBD2 TRBJ2-5 TRBV2 many TGTGCCAGCAGCAGACTAGCGGGAGAGCGTAGAGGTGAAGAGACCCAGTACTTC CASSRLAGERRGEETQYF
NA TRBJ1-5 TRBV4-2 NA TGTGCCAGCAGCCAAGATACCAACCAGGGCAATCAGCCCCAGCATTTT CASSQDTNQGNQPQHF
NA TRBJ1-6 TRBV27 NA TGTGCCAGCAGTTCGCTCGGCTCCTATAATTCACCCCTCCACTTT CASSSLGSYNSPLHF
TRBD1 TRBJ2-1 TRBV3-1 NA TGTGCCAGCAGCCAAATTACGGGACAGGGGCCTTACAATGAGCAGTTCTTC CASSQITGQGPYNEQFF
TRBD1 TRBJ2-2 TRBV6-1 few TGTGCCAGCAGGCAACACGGGACAGTCGCGAACACCGGGGAGCTGTTTTTT CASRQHGTVANTGELFF
NA TRBJ1-1 TRBV20-1 many TGCAGTGCTAGTTGGCTGGGTAGGGGGAACACTGAAGCTTTCTTT CSASWLGRGNTEAFF
TRBD1 TRBJ2-7 TRBV5-1 NA TGCGCCAGCAGCTCGGGACAGGGTTTCTACGAGCAGTACTTC CASSSGQGFYEQYF
NA TRBJ1-1 TRBV11-2 many TGTGCCAGCAGCCTCAGCGCGGCCAGGAACACTGAAGCTTTCTTT CASSLSAARNTEAFF
TRBD2 TRBJ2-1 TRBV4-1 few TGCGCCAGCAGCCAAGACCTAGCGGGAAGTTGGAATGAGCAGTTCTTC CASSQDLAGSWNEQFF
NA TRBJ2-5 TRBV7-2 many TGTGCCAGCAGCTTAGACGGGGATGAGACCCAGTACTTC CASSLDGDETQYF
NA TRBJ2-6 TRBV9 NA TGTGCCAGCAGCGTAGCTTTGGGAGGGGCCAACGTCCTGACTTTC CASSVALGGANVLTF
TRBD2 TRBJ2-7 TRBV27 many TGTGCCAGTTCGGGACTAGCGGGCTACGAGCAGTACTTC CASSGLAGYEQYF
NA TRBJ1-4 TRBV6-1 NA TGTGCCAGCACCATGGACTGGCCGGAAAAACTGTTTTTT CASTMDWPEKLFF
TRBD2 TRBJ2-5 TRBV3-1 NA TGTGCCAGCAGCTTACGAGGCGGGGGGCCCCGGGAGACCCAGTACTTC CASSLRGGGPRETQYF
NA TRBJ1-6 TRBV10-3 NA TGTGCCATCACCCTTAACAGGGAGTCACCCCTCCACTTT CAITLNRESPLHF
NA TRBJ1-1 TRBV6-2/TRBV6-3 NA TGTGCCAGCACCAACTCTGGGGTCACTGAAGCTTTCTTT CASTNSGVTEAFF
NA TRBJ2-7 TRBV28 few TGTGCCAGCACCTTGGGGACCGGGTACGAGCAGTACTTC CASTLGTGYEQYF
NA TRBJ2-1 TRBV14 NA TGTGCCAGCAGCCAAGATTACTGGGTACCGACTAGGAGTGAGCAGTTCTTC CASSQDYWVPTRSEQFF
TRBD1 TRBJ2-1 TRBV10-3 few TGTGCCTATGGACAGGGGTGGGATGAGCAGTTCTTC CAYGQGWDEQFF